Sequencing of this T cell receptor beta chain was carried out in a study of identical twins (dated by TCRdb to about 2016). Background on the whole study: To test whether fetal clonotypes persist, the study used deep sequencing on TCR alpha and beta repertoires from monozygotic twins, unrelated adults of various ages, and cord blood. To rule out contamination, replicate twin experiments were performed at different times with different library preparation protocols. The study at large found these results: Recombination models systematically underestimated out-of-frame TCR alpha sharing in monozygotic twins but agreed with sharing between unrelated individuals. Because the same donors could not be followed over many years, conclusions were based on cross-sectional statistical analysis. Invariant T cells such as MAIT and iNKT could partly confound zero-insertion analyses, though diverse VJ usage argued against this for most clonotypes. Compared with coincidental sharing between unrelated individuals, out-of-frame TCR alpha sequences shared between twins showed an excess of sequences with low generation probability. Fewer insertions were carried by abundant cord blood beta clonotypes, a similar but weaker trend appeared in young adult naive repertoires, and no such trend appeared in memory repertoires. The excess sharing between twins in beta out-of-frame sequences was weaker because fewer shared sequences reduced the signal-to-noise ratio.

Inclusive of the bounding cysteine and phenylalanine, the CDR3 is 14 residues long. The retained sequence is limited to the CDR3, 42 bases, with the frame set at the first base. V lost 5 bases and J lost 4 bases; the stretch between them is 11 bases long. Ten or more counts support this clonotype. Its recognized antigen is unknown. It has no much larger one-base neighbor in the sample; base qualities were not kept. Every donor in the study was a healthy Caucasian. Using Miltenyi CD45RO+ enrichment and human naive T-cell isolation kits, memory (CD45RO+) and naive T cells were isolated from PBMC. Library preparation was by 5' RACE. TCRdb shows the sequencer as Illumina HiSeq 2000. Template switching added a universal primer binding site, and the final cDNA carried a unique molecular identifier that allowed TCR cDNA molecules to be counted accurately. First-strand cDNA for TCR alpha and beta chains was synthesized from specific primers in the conserved constant-segment region. To control for contamination, every cDNA library was double barcoded, receiving both a SMART-Mk sample barcode and Illumina barcodes. Two successive PCR steps introduced TruSeq adapter sequences along with Illumina sample barcodes. The TCR alpha and beta cDNA libraries were sequenced on the Illumina HiSeq platform using custom primers. The paper's processing steps were these. Unique molecular identifiers were extracted from raw reads with MiGEC, and CDR3 positions were determined with MiXCR. For each individual, recombination models were inferred using an EM algorithm with the repgenHMM and IGoR tools. The analysis of shared clonotypes was done with the tcR package in R, with sharing normalized by the product of cloneset sizes. To study raw recombination free of thymic and clonal selection effects, out-of-frame nonproductive sequences were analyzed. TCRdb handled the public reads itself, with Q25 trimming in fastp and clone calling in MiXCR, and kept productive beta chains. Rows matching on CDR3 protein sequence are summarized as one entry with the most common DNA and genes. TCRdb's processing, not the authors' own work, is the source of the V and J calls. Present in this sample are approximately 150,000 distinct CDR3 sequences, around 3.6% of which were seen just once. The ten largest account for more than 7% of the sample.

The sample comprised memory T cells sorted from blood. The cell subset or site label, read with the paper, signifies: CD45RO+ enriched T cells. The sequence links TRBV12-3 or TRBV12-4 to TRBJ1-4, with no confidently assigned D gene. This sequence was found in a man between 18 and 35 years old in good health. The nucleotides are TGTGCCAGCAGTCCTGACATAATTAATGAAAAACTGTTTTTT. Its protein product is CASSPDIINEKLFF.